Shown below are 30 T cell receptor beta chains from a single sample sequenced in a study of cytomegalovirus exposure and HLA in healthy donors. Generated by immunoSEQ multiplex PCR, the TCRdb table keeps only in-frame clones and is missing some. The sample lists 82,000 or so clones; 85% to 95% were seen once. Sequences were obtained from PBMCs. Every receptor here comes from a man between 18 and 35 years old in good health and CMV-seronegative.

This rearrangement joins TRBV15 to TRBJ1-1; perhaps TRBD1 as D (5 bases). The V end was cut by 1 base, the J end by 5 bases, with 14 bases between. The CDR3 is 15 amino acids. The germline CDR1 and CDR2 sequences are LNHNV and YYDKDF (reference sequence). The CDR3 here is CATSRGRGSWTEAFF. The CDR3 region has the DNA TGTGCCACCAGCAGAGGGAGGGGATCTTGGACTGAAGCTTTCTTT.

This clone was counted once. The chain couples TRBV30 to TRBJ1-2, with D unresolved. Germline V lookup: CDR1 GTSNPN, CDR2 SVGIG (reference sequence). The length of the CDR3 is 14 residues. V shed 2 bases and J shed 2 bases, with 12 bases lying between them. CDR3 sequence reads: CAWSFTVRNYGYTF. CDR3 bases: TGTGCCTGGAGTTTTACAGTTAGAAACTATGGCTACACCTTC.

V and J are TRBV11-3 and TRBJ1-1, with 7 bases matching TRBD1. Germline loops: CDR1 SGHNT, CDR2 YENEEA. CDR3 length equals 13 residues. V was pared by 8 bases and J by 5 bases, with 8 bases of the junction left unmatched. The CDR3 reads CASGQESWTEAFF. The CDR3, as DNA: TGTGCCAGCGGACAGGAGTCGTGGACTGAAGCTTTCTTT.

The gene calls are TRBV5-8 and TRBJ2-2; possible D gene TRBD2, 5 bases. The germline gives CDR1 SGHTS, CDR2 YDEGEE. The V end was cut by 1 base, the J end by 13 bases, with 17 bases between. The CDR3 loop spans 14 amino acids. CDR3 residues: CASSLPRTGIGLFF. The CDR3 bases are TGTGCCAGCAGCTTGCCCCGTACGGGGATTGGGCTGTTTTTT.

The CDR3 region is CATSSKRGRGETQYF. CDR3 DNA: TGTGCCACCAGCAGTAAGCGGGGTAGAGGAGAGACCCAGTACTTC. The chain has TRBV15 and TRBJ2-5, with 7 bases aligning to TRBD2. The CDR3 consists of 15 residues. From germline, CDR1 is LNHNV and CDR2 YYDKDF (reference sequence). Losses at the gene ends were 3 bases for V and 4 bases for J; bases not matched to a gene: 8.

A single count supports this clone. The chain has TRBV5-6 and TRBJ1-2; 9 bases align to TRBD1. V trimming: 1 base; J trimming: 4 bases; junction bases outside the gene matches: 8. Germline CDR1 reads SGHDT; CDR2 reads YYEEEE. The CDR3 runs to 16 residues. The CDR3 protein is CASSLNRGHIVYGYTF. The CDR3 region has the DNA TGTGCCAGCAGCTTGAACAGGGGGCACATTGTCTATGGCTACACCTTC.

CDR3 loop: CASSLGGAGQETQYF. CDR3 sequence (DNA): TGCGCCAGCAGCTTGGGGGGAGCAGGTCAAGAGACCCAGTACTTC. The chain has TRBV5-1 and TRBJ2-5, with TRBD2 as a possible D gene (5 bases). V lost 0 bases and J lost 2, with 11 bases in between. CDR1 is SGHRS, CDR2 YFSETQ, per germline. The CDR3 loop spans 15 amino acids.

V and J are TRBV30 and TRBJ1-1; TRBD1 matches at 8 bases. Unmatched junction bases numbered 16, after V lost 0 bases and J lost 1 base. CDR3 length: 19 residues. Germline assignment: CDR1 GTSNPN and CDR2 SVGIG (reference sequence). CDR3 coding DNA: TGTGCCTGGAGTGTACTTCGGCAGGGGGCGATGGTAGCGAACACTGAAGCTTTCTTT. Translation gives CAWSVLRQGAMVANTEAFF.

This clone has just one count. This sequence joins TRBV7-6 and TRBJ2-5, with D perhaps matching TRBD1 (6 bases). The germline V gene has CDR1 SGHVS and CDR2 FNYEAQ. This CDR3 spans 16 amino acids. Trimming removed 5 bases at V and 5 bases at J, with 21 bases between. The CDR3 sequence is CASSPLTGTLRETQYF. In DNA form, the CDR3 reads TGTGCCAGCAGCCCCCTGACCGGGACACTTCGGGAGACCCAGTACTTC.

The chain recombines TRBV6-1 with TRBJ2-7; D ambiguous. From germline, CDR1 is MNHNS and CDR2 SASEGT. The CDR3 is made up of 11 amino acids. The ends were cut back, 2 bases at V and 3 bases at J, with 2 bases in the middle. In nucleotides, the CDR3 is TGTGCCAGCAGTGAATACTACGAGCAGTACTTC. Encoded protein: CASSEYYEQYF.

J is TRBJ1-2 and V is TRBV5-1; D perhaps matches TRBD1 (5 bases). Trimming removed 2 bases from V and 0 bases from J, with 11 bases in between. Germline CDR1 SGHRS, CDR2 YFSETQ. The CDR3 is 15 amino acids. CDR3 in DNA: TGCGCCAGCAGCTTAGGGGATGCCGCTAACTATGGCTACACCTTC. Translated, it gives CASSLGDAANYGYTF.

The chain uses TRBV27 and TRBJ1-2; D is perhaps TRBD1 (5 bases). Trimming removed 3 bases at V and 6 bases at J, with 14 bases between. The CDR3 length is 14 residues. Germline CDR1 is MNHEY and CDR2 is SMNVEV (reference sequence). CDR3 nucleotide sequence: TGTGCCAGCAGTTTCCTCGCGACAGTCGATGGCTACACCTTC. This encodes CASSFLATVDGYTF.

The chain carries TRBV4-3 and TRBJ1-2; D might be TRBD1 (5 bases). Germline V lookup: CDR1 LGHNA, CDR2 YSLEER. Trimming removed 3 bases at V and 8 bases at J, with 22 bases between. This CDR3 spans 16 amino acids. The CDR3 protein is CASSHSYLPNRSGYTF. Here the CDR3 DNA reads TGCGCCAGCAGCCATTCCTATTTGCCTAACAGGAGCGGCTACACCTTC.

The chain is built from TRBV15 and TRBJ2-3; the match to TRBD2 covers 9 bases. In germline, CDR1 is LNHNV, CDR2 YYDKDF (reference sequence). V shed 0 bases and J 2 bases; nucleotides not matched to a gene: 9. The CDR3 runs to 18 residues. CDR3 DNA: TGTGCCACCAGCAGAGATTACTCTAGCGGGGCGCACACAGATACGCAGTATTTT. It is translated as CATSRDYSSGAHTDTQYF.

V is TRBV29-1 and J is TRBJ2-7; 7 bases are a match to TRBD1. V dropped 4 bases and J dropped 3; count of bases not matched to a gene: 3. Germline V gene data show CDR1 as SQVTM and CDR2 as ANQGSEA. CDR3 length: 12 amino acids. CDR3 coding DNA: TGCAGCGTTGGTGCAGGGGGCTACGAGCAGTACTTC. Translating gives CSVGAGGYEQYF.

The gene calls are TRBV6-6 and TRBJ1-1; 8 nucleotides align to TRBD1. V gave up 2 bases and J gave up 1 base; unmatched junction bases: 6. Germline CDR1 reads MNHNY; CDR2 reads SVGAGI (reference sequence). There are 16 residues in the CDR3. The CDR3 DNA reads as TGTGCCAGCAGTTACGGTCGGACAGGGAGGAACACTGAAGCTTTCTTT. Translation gives CASSYGRTGRNTEAFF.

The rearrangement joins TRBV7-2 to TRBJ1-2; TRBD1 matches at 7 bases. With V trimmed by 1 base and J by 4 bases, 6 bases remained unmatched. Germline lookup yields CDR1 SGHTA and CDR2 FQGNSA. CDR3 length: 15 amino acids. The chain's CDR3 is CASSLVEGAAYGYTF. As DNA, the CDR3 is TGTGCCAGCAGCTTAGTTGAGGGGGCGGCCTATGGCTACACCTTC.

This chain connects TRBV30 to TRBJ2-2; 7 bases line up with TRBD1. The CDR3 contains 18 residues. Trimming cost V 0 bases and J 4 bases; bases outside gene matches: 14. Germline CDR1 and CDR2: GTSNPN and SVGIG (reference sequence). This CDR3 is CAWSVFRPTQGRTGELFF. The CDR3 DNA reads TGTGCCTGGAGTGTATTCCGCCCTACACAGGGGCGCACCGGGGAGCTGTTTTTT.

The gene calls are TRBV6-4 and TRBJ2-5; 8 bases match TRBD2. This CDR3 region has 16 residues. CDR1 MRHNA and CDR2 SNTAGT come from the germline V gene. The junction had 12 bases not matched to a gene; V was cut back by 4 bases and J by 5 bases. The CDR3 loop reads CASSGEIAGYRETQYF. CDR3 bases: TGTGCCAGCAGTGGGGAAATAGCGGGGTATCGGGAGACCCAGTACTTC.

The chain is built from TRBV5-1 and TRBJ1-4; maybe TRBD1 (5 bases). The CDR3 is 15 amino acids. Germline CDR1 is SGHRS and CDR2 is YFSETQ. The ends were cut back, 2 bases at V and 8 bases at J, with 16 bases in the middle. The CDR3 bases are TGCGCCAGCAGCTTAGGGGCGTTGGTCGGAGAAAAACTGTTTTTT. This translates into CASSLGALVGEKLFF.

The CDR3 nucleotides are TGTGCCAGCAGATCTCAGACAGGGGCTAATGAAAAACTGTTTTTT. Protein sequence: CASRSQTGANEKLFF. The V and J genes are TRBV7-8 and TRBJ1-4; 8 positions match TRBD1. The V segment lost 6 bases and the J segment 3 bases; nucleotides outside the gene matches: 6. CDR1 is SGHVS, CDR2 FQNEAQ, per germline. The CDR3 sequence is 15 residues long.

The rearrangement uses TRBV19 and TRBJ1-5; D remains ambiguous. This CDR3 comprises 16 residues. Trimming took 3 bases from V and 4 from J, leaving 16 bases between them. Germline V gene lookup returns CDR1 LNHDA and CDR2 SQIVND (reference sequence). CDR3 sequence reads: CASSIWSAGKNQPQHF. In nucleotides, the CDR3 is TGTGCCAGTAGTATTTGGTCGGCAGGCAAAAATCAGCCCCAGCATTTT.

This rearrangement joins TRBV10-3 to TRBJ2-1, with unresolved D. Germline V gives CDR1 ENHRY, CDR2 SYGVKD. CDR3 length: 11 residues. The V gene lost 2 bases and the J gene lost 7 bases, with 3 bases spanning the gap. CDR3 protein: CAISERNEQFF. DNA for the CDR3: TGTGCCATCAGTGAGCGGAATGAGCAGTTCTTC.

This rearrangement joins TRBV9 to TRBJ1-1; 10 bases map to TRBD1. CDR1 is SGDLS, CDR2 YYNGEE, per germline. Trimming cost V 3 bases and J 4 bases; bases outside gene matches: 9. The CDR3 covers 16 residues. The CDR3 region is CASSARQGAGSTEAFF. CDR3 DNA: TGTGCCAGCAGCGCACGACAGGGGGCGGGAAGCACTGAAGCTTTCTTT.

The chain links TRBV27 to TRBJ2-3; possibly TRBD2 for D (6 bases). Per the germline V gene, CDR1 is MNHEY and CDR2 is SMNVEV (reference sequence). This CDR3 contains 14 residues. The ends were cut back, 3 bases at V and 0 bases at J, with 7 bases in the middle. CDR3 sequence reads: CASSLAGSTDTQYF. The CDR3 DNA reads TGTGCCAGCAGTTTGGCGGGGAGCACAGATACGCAGTATTTT.

The V gene is TRBV27, the J gene TRBJ2-3, with a possible D match to TRBD2 (5 bases). The CDR3 sequence is 15 residues long. V was cut by 6 bases and J by 1 base, with 14 bases left in between. CDR1 is MNHEY and CDR2 is SMNVEV in the germline V gene (reference sequence). This chain's CDR3 is CASRVGFSGTDTQYF. CDR3 coding DNA: TGTGCCAGCAGGGTAGGATTTAGCGGCACAGATACGCAGTATTTT.

V and J are TRBV25-1 and TRBJ2-5, with D tentatively TRBD1 (5 bases). The V end was cut by 1 base, the J end by 2 bases, with 8 bases between. CDR3 size: 14 residues. Per germline, CDR1 MGHDK and CDR2 SYGVNS. The CDR3 region is CASSEWQGQETQYF. CDR3 DNA: TGTGCCAGCAGTGAATGGCAGGGTCAAGAGACCCAGTACTTC. Using reference TRBV25-1 and TRBJ2-5 for the parts outside the CDR3, the full variable domain is EADIYQTPRYLVIGTGKKITLECSQTMGHDKMYWYQQDPGMELHLIHYSYGVNSTEKGDLSSESTVSRIRTEHFPLTLESARPSHTSQYLCASSEWQGQETQYFGPGTRLLVL.

This chain uses TRBV7-8 with TRBJ2-7; 9 nucleotides line up with TRBD2. V shed 2 bases and J 0 bases; nucleotides not matched to a gene: 2. The CDR3 spans 15 residues. The germline gives CDR1 SGHVS, CDR2 FQNEAQ. The CDR3, as DNA: TGTGCCAGCAGCTTACTTAGCGGGAGCTCCTACGAGCAGTACTTC. Translating gives CASSLLSGSSYEQYF.

The chain couples TRBV5-6 to TRBJ1-2; 8 nucleotides match TRBD1. Looked up from germline, CDR1 is SGHDT and CDR2 is YYEEEE. This CDR3 has 19 amino acids. With V trimmed by 0 bases and J by 2 bases, 15 bases remained unmatched. CDR3 amino acids: CASSLEGGLQGEKNYGYTF. As DNA, the CDR3 is TGTGCCAGCAGCTTGGAAGGAGGTCTACAGGGGGAAAAAAACTATGGCTACACCTTC.

This clone appeared once. The rearrangement uses TRBV7-9 and TRBJ1-5, with D possibly matching TRBD1 (6 bases). The CDR3 runs 14 residues. In germline, CDR1 is SEHNR, CDR2 FQNEAQ (reference sequence). The V and J ends lost 4 bases and 3 bases respectively, with 10 bases between them. The CDR3 loop reads CASSSSGDNQPQHF. The CDR3 coding sequence is TGTGCCAGCAGCTCGTCAGGGGACAATCAGCCCCAGCATTTT.